This is a list of T cell receptor beta chains from one sample in a study of blood T cells in healthy people across ages. TCRdb reanalysed the 5' RACE reads using MiXCR and keeps one entry per CDR3 protein. Of about 970,000 distinct CDR3 sequences in the sample, roughly 51% were seen once. The sample consisted of blood. These receptors all come from an older woman in good health. Each CDR3 is given with its conserved first and last residue. The D gene is left open where the match is weak. The size entry is marked missing in some rows and otherwise reads once, few, many or a size class.

size | J | D | V | CDR3 | DNA
. | TRBJ2-1 | TRBD2 | TRBV10-3 | CAMAPTSESYNEQFF | TGTGCCATGGCCCCGACTAGCGAATCCTACAATGAGCAGTTCTTC
few | TRBJ2-7 | . | TRBV29-1 | CSGEAERTQYF | TGCAGCGGTGAAGCGGAGAGGACTCAGTACTTC
. | TRBJ2-1 | . | TRBV20-1 | CSAVFGAGKGNEQFF | TGCAGTGCTGTTTTTGGGGCGGGTAAGGGCAACGAGCAGTTCTTC
. | TRBJ2-5 | TRBD2 | TRBV9 | CASSVNSGWTQETQYF | TGTGCCAGCAGCGTAAATAGCGGGTGGACCCAAGAGACCCAGTACTTC
few | TRBJ2-3 | . | TRBV24-1 | CATRSTGGDTQYF | TGTGCCACCAGGAGCACCGGTGGAGATACGCAGTATTTT
few | TRBJ2-7 | . | TRBV27 | CASSPDVVYEQYF | TGTGCCAGCAGTCCTGATGTAGTTTACGAGCAGTACTTC
. | TRBJ2-3 | TRBD2 | TRBV28 | CASREGTSGQSTDTQYF | TGTGCCAGCAGAGAGGGGACTAGCGGGCAAAGCACAGATACGCAGTATTTT
. | TRBJ2-7 | TRBD2 | TRBV20-1 | CSARTTSGSYEQYF | TGCAGTGCTAGGACTACTAGCGGCTCCTACGAGCAGTACTTC
many | TRBJ2-5 | . | TRBV12-3/TRBV12-4 | CASSLSQGMKTQYF | TGTGCCAGCAGTTTAAGTCAGGGGATGAAGACCCAGTACTTC
few | TRBJ2-3 | TRBD2 | TRBV12-3/TRBV12-4 | CASSGGTSGSRSNRYF | TGTGCCAGCAGTGGAGGGACTAGCGGGAGCAGGTCAAATCGGTATTTT
few | TRBJ2-1 | . | TRBV28 | CASSPTRWYSHNEQFF | TGTGCCAGCAGTCCCACTAGGTGGTACTCCCACAATGAGCAGTTCTTC
few | TRBJ2-1 | . | TRBV10-3 | CAISPGQGRGIAGRSSYNEQFF | TGTGCCATCAGTCCAGGACAGGGTCGAGGAATAGCGGGAAGAAGCTCCTACAATGAGCAGTTCTTC
once | TRBJ2-1 | TRBD2 | TRBV12-3/TRBV12-4 | CASSFGSLAGNNEQFF | TGTGCCAGCAGTTTTGGTTCACTAGCGGGCAACAATGAGCAGTTCTTC
. | TRBJ1-2 | TRBD1 | TRBV7-2 | CASSLGGQGGRGYTF | TGTGCCAGCAGCTTAGGAGGACAGGGTGGAAGGGGCTACACCTTC
. | TRBJ2-1 | . | TRBV6-1 | CASMRQGGSEQFF | TGTGCCAGCATGAGACAGGGAGGGAGTGAGCAGTTCTTC
. | TRBJ1-2 | TRBD1 | TRBV5-6 | CASRRTGGLGYTF | TGTGCCAGCAGAAGGACAGGGGGTTTAGGCTACACCTTC
. | TRBJ2-1 | . | TRBV24-1 | CATALANEQFF | TGTGCCACCGCCCTGGCCAATGAGCAGTTCTTC
few | TRBJ2-1 | TRBD2 | TRBV15 | CATSRGLAGGLNEQFF | TGTGCCACCAGCAGAGGCCTAGCGGGGGGCCTGAATGAGCAGTTCTTC
. | TRBJ2-4 | . | TRBV6-1 | CASRVRREENIQYF | TGTGCCAGCAGAGTCAGAAGAGAGGAAAACATTCAGTACTTC
. | TRBJ2-1 | . | TRBV6-4 | CASSEELATEQFF | TGTGCCAGCAGTGAGGAGTTAGCGACTGAGCAGTTCTTC
. | TRBJ2-4 | . | TRBV6-5 | CASSLGSLHKQYF | TGTGCCAGCAGTTTGGGGAGCCTCCACAAGCAGTACTTC
. | TRBJ1-5 | TRBD1 | TRBV20-1 | CSATPRGQTPNQPQHF | TGCAGTGCTACACCACGGGGACAGACCCCCAATCAGCCCCAGCATTTT
many | TRBJ2-5 | . | TRBV7-2 | CASSLGTQYF | TGTGCCAGCAGCTTGGGGACCCAGTACTTC
. | TRBJ2-5 | . | TRBV10-3 | CAISAGNQETQYF | TGTGCCATCAGTGCGGGAAACCAAGAGACCCAGTACTTC
. | TRBJ2-1 | . | TRBV7-2 | CAGNRVENEQFF | TGTGCCGGGAACAGGGTAGAGAATGAGCAGTTCTTC
. | TRBJ1-6 | . | TRBV12-3/TRBV12-4 | CASSFGVTYNSPLHF | TGTGCCAGCAGTTTTGGGGTAACCTATAATTCACCCCTCCACTTT
. | TRBJ1-5 | . | TRBV2 | CASTLGGIYNQPQHF | TGTGCCAGCACCTTAGGGGGGATATACAATCAGCCCCAGCATTTT
once | TRBJ1-5 | . | TRBV4-1 | CASSQDGQINQPQHF | TGCGCCAGCAGCCAGGATGGACAGATCAATCAGCCCCAGCATTTT
. | TRBJ2-7 | . | TRBV3-1 | CASSQDHRVAVYEQYF | TGTGCCAGCAGCCAAGATCACCGGGTGGCTGTCTACGAGCAGTACTTC
few | TRBJ2-7 | TRBD1 | TRBV12-3/TRBV12-4 | CASSSTFDRAVEDPLYEQYF | TGTGCCAGCAGTTCTACCTTCGACAGGGCCGTCGAGGATCCCCTATACGAGCAGTACTTC
. | TRBJ2-5 | . | TRBV21-1 | CASSSHHGSKTQYF | TGTGCCAGCAGCAGCCATCACGGGAGTAAGACCCAGTACTTC
. | TRBJ2-7 | . | TRBV5-1 | CASSFTVGSYEQYF | TGCGCCAGCAGCTTTACTGTCGGATCCTACGAGCAGTACTTC
. | TRBJ2-3 | TRBD1 | TRBV29-1 | CSVPGQGTLDTQYF | TGCAGTGTACCGGGACAGGGGACCTTGGATACGCAGTATTTT
. | TRBJ2-4 | . | TRBV25-1 | CASSEQGRDIQYF | TGTGCCAGCAGTGAACAGGGTCGAGACATTCAGTACTTC
few | TRBJ1-1 | TRBD1 | TRBV7-2 | CATTPGTGGPDTEAFF | TGTGCCACAACTCCAGGGACAGGGGGCCCAGACACTGAAGCTTTCTTT
. | TRBJ2-7 | . | TRBV7-6 | CASSRTNLEGEQYF | TGTGCCAGCAGCAGGACTAACTTAGAGGGGGAGCAGTACTTC
. | TRBJ1-2 | . | TRBV12-3/TRBV12-4 | CASSRFLTRGTNYGYTF | TGTGCCAGCAGTCGATTCCTTACACGGGGGACTAACTATGGCTACACCTTC
many | TRBJ2-7 | TRBD1 | TRBV6-5 | CASLAGTEDLYEQYF | TGTGCCAGTCTCGCCGGGACAGAAGACCTCTACGAGCAGTACTTC
. | TRBJ2-3 | . | TRBV3-1 | CASSQPGETDTQYF | TGTGCCAGCAGCCAGCCTGGGGAAACAGATACGCAGTATTTT
few | TRBJ2-5 | . | TRBV4-1 | CASSQEVGEQYF | TGCGCCAGCAGCCAAGAAGTAGGGGAGCAGTACTTC
. | TRBJ2-5 | . | TRBV7-2 | CASSLSWETQYF | TGTGCCAGCAGCTTATCATGGGAGACCCAGTACTTC
. | TRBJ1-2 | TRBD1 | TRBV2 | CASSVYDRGRMGYTF | TGTGCCAGCAGTGTTTATGACAGGGGGCGGATGGGCTACACCTTC
. | TRBJ1-4 | . | TRBV29-1 | CSGGDTTNEKLFF | TGCAGCGGAGGGGACACAACTAATGAAAAACTGTTTTTT
. | TRBJ2-7 | TRBD2 | TRBV6-2/TRBV6-3 | CASRVRAGVVSYEQYF | TGTGCCAGCAGAGTTCGAGCGGGAGTCGTCTCCTACGAGCAGTACTTC
. | TRBJ2-7 | . | TRBV11-3 | CASSLNSGSSYEQYF | TGTGCCAGCAGCTTAAATAGCGGAAGCTCCTACGAGCAGTACTTC
few | TRBJ2-3 | TRBD2 | TRBV25-1 | CASSELAGVLSTDTQYF | TGTGCCAGCAGTGAATTGGCGGGAGTGCTAAGCACAGATACGCAGTATTTT
. | TRBJ1-3 | . | TRBV10-3 | CAISDPQGTPGNTIYF | TGTGCCATCAGTGATCCCCAGGGGACCCCTGGAAACACCATATATTTT
once | TRBJ2-7 | TRBD2 | TRBV4-1 | CASSQGLAGAMAHEQYF | TGCGCCAGCAGCCAGGGACTAGCGGGAGCGATGGCCCACGAGCAGTACTTC
few | TRBJ2-3 | TRBD2 | TRBV4-2 | CASSQLTSGRSTDTQYF | TGTGCCAGCAGCCAACTGACTAGCGGGAGGAGCACAGATACGCAGTATTTT
few | TRBJ2-5 | . | TRBV29-1 | CSVEWGSRETQYF | TGCAGCGTTGAGTGGGGATCGCGGGAGACCCAGTACTTC
. | TRBJ1-2 | . | TRBV29-1 | CSAHGYTF | TGCAGCGCTCACGGCTACACCTTC
. | TRBJ2-7 | . | TRBV11-2 | CASSLDSVRGAPTYEQYF | TGTGCCAGCAGCTTAGATTCGGTGAGGGGCGCTCCCACCTACGAGCAGTACTTC
few | TRBJ1-2 | . | TRBV28 | CASRKTVGSGRGSNYGYTF | TGTGCCAGCAGGAAAACAGTAGGCTCAGGGCGAGGTTCTAACTATGGCTACACCTTC
. | TRBJ2-5 | . | TRBV25-1 | CASSEFGGRPETQYF | TGTGCCAGCAGTGAATTTGGGGGCCGACCGGAGACCCAGTACTTC
. | TRBJ2-1 | . | TRBV29-1 | CSVEVQGYNEQFF | TGCAGCGTTGAGGTACAGGGCTACAATGAGCAGTTCTTC
. | TRBJ2-4 | TRBD2 | TRBV5-1 | CASSWGGRNRPFVDIQYF | TGCGCCAGCAGCTGGGGGGGACGGAACCGTCCTTTTGTCGACATTCAGTACTTC
few | TRBJ2-7 | . | TRBV29-1 | CSVWGGGSYEQYF | TGCAGCGTTTGGGGCGGAGGCTCCTACGAGCAGTACTTC
. | TRBJ2-7 | TRBD2 | TRBV20-1 | CSARELAGGSYDEQYF | TGCAGTGCTAGGGAGCTAGCGGGAGGCTCCTACGATGAGCAGTACTTC